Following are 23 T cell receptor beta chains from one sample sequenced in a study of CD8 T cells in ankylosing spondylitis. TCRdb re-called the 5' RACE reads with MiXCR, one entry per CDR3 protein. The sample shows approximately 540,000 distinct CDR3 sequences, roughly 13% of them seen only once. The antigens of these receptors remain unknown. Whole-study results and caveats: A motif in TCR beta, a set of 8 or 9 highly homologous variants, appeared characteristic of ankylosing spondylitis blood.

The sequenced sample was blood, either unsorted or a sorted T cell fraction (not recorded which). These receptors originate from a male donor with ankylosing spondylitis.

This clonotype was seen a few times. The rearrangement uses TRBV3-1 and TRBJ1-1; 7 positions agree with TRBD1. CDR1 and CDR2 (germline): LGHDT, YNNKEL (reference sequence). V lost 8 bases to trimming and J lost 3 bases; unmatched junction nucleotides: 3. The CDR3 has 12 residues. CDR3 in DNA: TGTGCCAGCGGGGACAGTTACACTGAAGCTTTCTTT. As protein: CASGDSYTEAFF.

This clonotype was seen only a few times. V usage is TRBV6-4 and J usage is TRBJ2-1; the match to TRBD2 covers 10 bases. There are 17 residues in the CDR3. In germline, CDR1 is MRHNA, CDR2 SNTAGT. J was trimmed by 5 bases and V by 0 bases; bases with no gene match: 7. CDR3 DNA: TGTGCCAGCAGTGACTCAAGGGGAGCGGGAGGGCACAATGAGCAGTTCTTC. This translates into CASSDSRGAGGHNEQFF.

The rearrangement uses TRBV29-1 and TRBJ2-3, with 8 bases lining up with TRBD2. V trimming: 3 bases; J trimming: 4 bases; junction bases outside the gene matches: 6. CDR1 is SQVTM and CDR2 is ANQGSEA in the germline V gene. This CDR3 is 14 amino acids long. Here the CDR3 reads CSVESGGRADTQYF. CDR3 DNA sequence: TGCAGCGTTGAGTCGGGAGGGCGTGCAGATACGCAGTATTTT.

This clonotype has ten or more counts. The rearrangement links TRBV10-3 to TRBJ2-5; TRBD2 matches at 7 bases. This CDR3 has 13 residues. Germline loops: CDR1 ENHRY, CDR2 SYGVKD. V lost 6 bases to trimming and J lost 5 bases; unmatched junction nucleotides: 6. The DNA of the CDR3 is TGTGCCATCAGGGGAGCGGGAATGGAGACCCAGTACTTC. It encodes CAIRGAGMETQYF.

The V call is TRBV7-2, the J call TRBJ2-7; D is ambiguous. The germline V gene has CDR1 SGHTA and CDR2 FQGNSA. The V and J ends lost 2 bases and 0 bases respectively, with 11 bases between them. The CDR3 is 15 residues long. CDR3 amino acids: CASSLRADASYEQYF. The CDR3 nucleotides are TGTGCCAGCAGCTTAAGGGCAGACGCCTCCTACGAGCAGTACTTC.

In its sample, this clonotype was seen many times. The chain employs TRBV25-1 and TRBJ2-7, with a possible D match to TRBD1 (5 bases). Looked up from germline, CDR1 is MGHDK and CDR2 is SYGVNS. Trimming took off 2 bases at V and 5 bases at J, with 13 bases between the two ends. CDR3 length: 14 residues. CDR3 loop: CASSEPRVPNEQYF. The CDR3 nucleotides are TGTGCCAGCAGTGAACCCAGGGTGCCCAACGAGCAGTACTTC.

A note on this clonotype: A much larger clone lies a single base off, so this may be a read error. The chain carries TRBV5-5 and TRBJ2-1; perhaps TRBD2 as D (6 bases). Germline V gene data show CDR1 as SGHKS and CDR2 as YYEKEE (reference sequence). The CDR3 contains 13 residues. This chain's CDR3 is CASTGGGYNEEFF. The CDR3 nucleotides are TGTGCCAGCACCGGAGGAGGGTACAATGAGGAGTTCTTC.

The CDR3 DNA follows: TGTGCCAGCAGTCAGACAGGGGAGATTGAGCAGTTCTTC. This sequence encodes CASSQTGEIEQFF. This chain joins TRBV6-6 and TRBJ2-1; 8 positions match TRBD1. CDR3 length: 13 amino acids. Germline trimming cut 5 bases from V and 9 bases from J; bases unmatched to any gene: 6. The germline V gene encodes CDR1 MNHNY and CDR2 SVGAGI (reference sequence).

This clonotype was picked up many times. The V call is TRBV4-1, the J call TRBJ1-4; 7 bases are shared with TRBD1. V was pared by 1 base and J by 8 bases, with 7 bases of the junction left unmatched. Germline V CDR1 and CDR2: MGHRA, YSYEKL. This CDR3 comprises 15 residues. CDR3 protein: CASSQGGGGEEKLFF. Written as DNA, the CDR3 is TGCGCCAGCAGCCAAGGAGGGGGCGGCGAAGAAAAACTGTTTTTT.

CDR3 sequence: CASSPTATVGSYEQYF. The CDR3 DNA sequence: TGTGCCAGCAGCCCAACAGCAACCGTCGGGTCCTACGAGCAGTACTTC. The V gene is TRBV4-2, the J gene TRBJ2-7; no reliable D call. Germline assignment: CDR1 LGHNA and CDR2 YNFKEQ. There are 16 residues in the CDR3. V lost 4 bases and J 1 base, leaving 17 bases between the germline ends.

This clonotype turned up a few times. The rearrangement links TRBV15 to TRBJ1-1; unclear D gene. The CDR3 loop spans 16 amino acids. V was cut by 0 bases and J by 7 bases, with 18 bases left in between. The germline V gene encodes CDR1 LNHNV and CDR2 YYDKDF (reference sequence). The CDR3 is CATSRDYARGIGEAFF. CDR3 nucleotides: TGTGCCACCAGCAGAGATTATGCCCGGGGAATTGGTGAAGCTTTCTTT. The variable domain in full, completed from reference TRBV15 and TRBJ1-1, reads DAMVIQNPRYQVTQFGKPVTLSCSQTLNHNVMYWYQQKSSQAPKLLFHYYDKDFNNEADTPDNFQSRRPNTSFCFLDIRSPGLGDTAMYLCATSRDYARGIGEAFFGQGTRLTVV.

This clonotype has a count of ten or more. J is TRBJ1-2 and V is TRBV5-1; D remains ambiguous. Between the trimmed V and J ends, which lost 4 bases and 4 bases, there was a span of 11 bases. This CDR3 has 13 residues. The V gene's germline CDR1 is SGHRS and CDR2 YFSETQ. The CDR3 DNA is TGCGCCAGCAGCCCTGACGGGTTCTATGGCTACACCTTC. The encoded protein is CASSPDGFYGYTF.

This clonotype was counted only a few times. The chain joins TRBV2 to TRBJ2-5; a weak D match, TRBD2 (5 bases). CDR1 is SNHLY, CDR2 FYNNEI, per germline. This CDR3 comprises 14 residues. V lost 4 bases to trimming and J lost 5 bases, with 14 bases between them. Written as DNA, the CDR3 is TGTGCCAGCAGTGTACCGGGATTCGGGGAGACCCAGTACTTC. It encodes CASSVPGFGETQYF.

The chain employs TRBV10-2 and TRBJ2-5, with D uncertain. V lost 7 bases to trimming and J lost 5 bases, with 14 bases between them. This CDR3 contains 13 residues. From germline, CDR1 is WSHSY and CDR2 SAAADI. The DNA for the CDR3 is TGCGCCAGCAAAGAAGGTAGCCGGGAGACCCAGTACTTC. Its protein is CASKEGSRETQYF.

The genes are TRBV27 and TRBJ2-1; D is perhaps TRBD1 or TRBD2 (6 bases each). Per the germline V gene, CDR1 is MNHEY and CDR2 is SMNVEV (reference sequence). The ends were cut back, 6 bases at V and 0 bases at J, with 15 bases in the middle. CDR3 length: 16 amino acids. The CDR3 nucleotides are TGTGCCAGCAGCAGTGGGGGGCCGGGCTCCTACAATGAGCAGTTCTTC. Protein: CASSSGGPGSYNEQFF.

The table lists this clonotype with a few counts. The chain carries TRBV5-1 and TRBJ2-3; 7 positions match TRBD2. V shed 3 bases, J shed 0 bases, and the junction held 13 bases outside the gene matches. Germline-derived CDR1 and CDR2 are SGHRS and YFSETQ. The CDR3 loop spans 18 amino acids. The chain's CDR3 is CASSSRPAGELSTDTQYF. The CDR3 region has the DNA TGCGCCAGCAGCTCCAGGCCCGCGGGAGAACTTAGCACAGATACGCAGTATTTT. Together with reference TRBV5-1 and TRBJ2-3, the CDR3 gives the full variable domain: KAGVTQTPRYLIKTRGQQVTLSCSPISGHRSVSWYQQTPGQGLQFLFEYFSETQRNKGNFPGRFSGRQFSNSRSEMNVSTLELGDSALYLCASSSRPAGELSTDTQYFGPGTRLTVL.

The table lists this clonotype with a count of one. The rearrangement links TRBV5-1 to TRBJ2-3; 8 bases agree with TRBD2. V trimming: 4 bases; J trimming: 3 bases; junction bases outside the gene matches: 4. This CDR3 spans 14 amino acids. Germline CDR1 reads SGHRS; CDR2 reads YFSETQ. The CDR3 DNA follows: TGCGCCAGCAGCATGGCTAGCGGGACAGATACGCAGTATTTT. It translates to CASSMASGTDTQYF.

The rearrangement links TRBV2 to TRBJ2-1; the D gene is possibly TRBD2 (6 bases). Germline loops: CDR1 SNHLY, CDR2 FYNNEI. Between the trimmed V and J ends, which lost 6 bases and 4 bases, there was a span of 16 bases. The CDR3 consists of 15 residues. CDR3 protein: CASRIGTLDYNEQFF. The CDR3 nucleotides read TGTGCCAGCAGGATCGGGACTCTGGATTACAATGAGCAGTTCTTC.

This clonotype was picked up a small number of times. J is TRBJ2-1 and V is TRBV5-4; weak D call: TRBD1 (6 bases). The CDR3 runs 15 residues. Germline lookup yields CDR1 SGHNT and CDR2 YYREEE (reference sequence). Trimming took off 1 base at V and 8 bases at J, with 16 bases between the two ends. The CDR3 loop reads CASSLRGVRGYEQFF. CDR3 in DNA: TGTGCCAGCAGCTTGAGGGGCGTCAGGGGATATGAGCAGTTCTTC.

The CDR3 nucleotides are TGTGCCACCAGTTGGGGACAGGGGCGTGGGAAGACCCAGTACTTC. This gives the protein CATSWGQGRGKTQYF. The V and J genes are TRBV24-1 and TRBJ2-5; 10 nucleotides line up with TRBD1. The germline CDR1 and CDR2 sequences are KGHDR and SFDVKD. The J segment lost 6 bases and the V segment lost 6 bases, leaving 9 bases of the junction unmatched. The CDR3 has 15 amino acids.

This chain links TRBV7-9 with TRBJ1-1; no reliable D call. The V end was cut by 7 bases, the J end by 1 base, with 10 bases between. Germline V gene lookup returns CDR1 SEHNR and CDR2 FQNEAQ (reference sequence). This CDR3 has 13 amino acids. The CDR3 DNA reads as TGTGCCAGCATCGCCCTGCCGAACACTGAAGCTTTCTTT. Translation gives CASIALPNTEAFF.

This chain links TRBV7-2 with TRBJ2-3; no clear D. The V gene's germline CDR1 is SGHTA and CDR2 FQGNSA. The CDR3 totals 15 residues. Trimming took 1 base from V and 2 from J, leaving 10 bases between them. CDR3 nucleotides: TGTGCCAGCAGCTTAGTTAGCAGCCACACAGATACGCAGTATTTT. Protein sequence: CASSLVSSHTDTQYF.

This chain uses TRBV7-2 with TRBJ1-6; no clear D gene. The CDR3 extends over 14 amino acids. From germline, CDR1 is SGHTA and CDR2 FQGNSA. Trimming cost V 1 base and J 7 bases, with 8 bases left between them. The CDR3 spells CASSLVQLNSPLHF. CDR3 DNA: TGTGCCAGCAGCTTAGTACAGCTCAATTCACCCCTCCACTTT.